The 5 T cell receptor beta chains in this list originate from one sample, sequenced in a study of vaccination effects on CD4 cells after COVID-19. Their antigen targets remain unknown. Clones were sequenced by immunoSEQ multiplex PCR, and TCRdb holds only the in-frame ones, with some missing. The sample holds over 65,000 clones, around 77% seen once. Investigators separated out CD4+ T cells once around nine days of culture had passed. Sequences were derived from CD4+ T cells from PBMCs cultured without peptide, sampled before COVID-19 vaccination. These receptors originate from a human donor who received a COVID-19 vaccine.

This rearrangement joins TRBV18 to TRBJ1-5, with 8 bases identical to TRBD1. CDR1 and CDR2 from the germline V gene are KGHSH and LQKENI. The CDR3 consists of 13 residues. The V and J ends lost 6 bases and 7 bases, in that order; junction bases with no gene match: 5. The CDR3 DNA follows: TGTGCCAGCTCCGGACAGGGTCTACAGCCCCAGCATTTT. This gives the protein CASSGQGLQPQHF. The full variable domain, completed using reference TRBV18 and TRBJ1-5, is NAGVMQNPRHLVRRRGQEARLRCSPMKGHSHVYWYRQLPEEGLKFMVYLQKENIIDESGMPKERFSAEFPKEGPSILRIQQVVRGDSAAYFCASSGQGLQPQHFGDGTRLSIL.

CDR3 sequence reads: CASSSRHRGDTYYHEQYV. The DNA for the CDR3 is TGTGCCAGCAGCTCTCGACACAGGGGGGATACCTACTACCACGAGCAGTACGTC. The chain links TRBV7-3 to TRBJ2-7, with 8 bases identical to TRBD1. CDR3 size: 18 residues. After removal of 4 bases from V and 5 bases from J, the junction contained 19 bases not matched to a gene. Germline values: CDR1 SGHTA, CDR2 FQGTGA.

The chain uses TRBV5-3 and TRBJ2-5; D call uncertain. TRBV5-3 belongs to the ORF category, with a function that is uncertain. The V end lost 0 bases, the J end lost 6 bases, and 9 bases lay between the germline ends. The CDR3 has 13 amino acids. The CDR3 region has the DNA TGTGCCAGAAGCTTGGTCATTGGTAAGACCCAGTACTTC. Protein sequence: CARSLVIGKTQYF.

The genes are TRBV29-1 and TRBJ1-2; 7 bases line up with TRBD1. This CDR3 has 13 amino acids. With V trimmed by 7 bases and J by 1 base, 6 bases remained unmatched. Germline V gene sequence: CDR1 SQVTM, CDR2 ANQGSEA. CDR3 coding DNA: TGCAGCGAACAAGGGGGCCTTAACTATGGCTACACCTTC. Translation gives CSEQGGLNYGYTF.

The V gene is TRBV18, the J gene TRBJ2-7, with TRBD1 matching 10 bases. Germline lookup yields CDR1 KGHSH and CDR2 LQKENI. There are 13 residues in the CDR3. Unmatched junction bases numbered 5, after V lost 6 bases and J lost 6 bases. The CDR3 sequence is CASSGTGDREQYV. In DNA, the CDR3 is TGTGCCAGCTCCGGGACAGGGGATCGCGAGCAGTACGTC.